The 22 T cell receptor beta chains reported below all come from one sample, sequenced in a study of shared clonotypes between healthy human individuals. Libraries were prepared by immunoSEQ multiplex PCR; TCRdb keeps only in-frame clonotypes and omits some of them. Of about 490,000 clones detected, 75% to 85% appear once; the ten largest clones hold over 10%. The material sequenced was PBMCs. Receptors originate from a woman aged 40 to 49 in good health. Some clones in this sample may be carry-over from other donors' samples.

The CDR3 spells CASTEGLSASDSYNEQFF. In DNA, the CDR3 is TGTGCCAGCACGGAAGGACTATCGGCTTCCGACTCCTACAATGAGCAGTTCTTC. V gene TRBV4-2 combines with J gene TRBJ2-1; D is perhaps TRBD2 (6 bases). The germline gives CDR1 LGHNA, CDR2 YNFKEQ. The CDR3 spans 18 residues. V was cut by 7 bases and J by 0 bases, with 22 bases left in between.

The rearrangement joins TRBV2 to TRBJ2-3; D remains ambiguous. Deletions cut 6 bases from V and 2 bases from J, with 15 bases between. This CDR3 region has 15 residues. Germline V gene data show CDR1 as SNHLY and CDR2 as FYNNEI. Here the CDR3 DNA reads TGTGCCAGCAGCCGAACCTTCCCGGCCACAGATACGCAGTATTTT. It encodes CASSRTFPATDTQYF.

The chain carries TRBV21-1 and TRBJ1-1. TRBV21-1 is a pseudogene segment. This CDR3 has 15 amino acids. CDR3 DNA sequence: TGTGCCAGCAGCCCTGGCTCCGCAGGGAGGACTGAAGCTTTCTTT. Translating gives CASSPGSAGRTEAFF.

The chain uses TRBV5-1 and TRBJ2-5, with 7 bases that match TRBD1. The germline V gene has CDR1 SGHRS and CDR2 YFSETQ. V gave up 3 bases and J gave up 2 bases; unmatched junction bases: 7. The CDR3 runs to 15 residues. The CDR3 sequence is CASSSLPRGQETQYF. CDR3 nucleotide sequence: TGCGCCAGCAGCTCCCTGCCCAGGGGGCAAGAGACCCAGTACTTC. Combining the CDR3 with reference TRBV5-1 and TRBJ2-5 gives the whole variable domain KAGVTQTPRYLIKTRGQQVTLSCSPISGHRSVSWYQQTPGQGLQFLFEYFSETQRNKGNFPGRFSGRQFSNSRSEMNVSTLELGDSALYLCASSSLPRGQETQYFGPGTRLLVL.

This rearrangement joins TRBV28 to TRBJ2-5; D gene uncertain. The assigned J gene may be wrong: the sequence end matches TRBJ2-7 better. Germline values: CDR1 MDHEN, CDR2 SYDVKM. This CDR3 has 10 amino acids. In nucleotides, the CDR3 is TGTGCCAGCGGCTATTACGAGCAGTACTTC. This gives the protein CASGYYEQYF.

This chain links TRBV5-6 with TRBJ1-3; a possible D gene is TRBD1 (6 bases). Germline-derived CDR1 and CDR2 are SGHDT and YYEEEE. With 6 bases removed from V and 0 bases from J, the gap between germline ends came to 10 bases. This CDR3 is 14 amino acids long. CDR3: CASKTGPSGNTIYF. CDR3 bases: TGTGCCAGCAAAACAGGGCCCTCTGGAAACACCATATATTTT.

A few counts support this clone. The chain joins TRBV10-3 to TRBJ2-3; the match to TRBD2 covers 7 bases. J was trimmed by 6 bases and V by 10 bases; bases with no gene match: 10. Looked up from germline, CDR1 is ENHRY and CDR2 is SYGVKD. The CDR3 spans 13 residues. CDR3 bases: TGTGCCACCAAAGGGCGGGAGCGGGATACGCAGTATTTT. Residues: CATKGRERDTQYF.

The chain joins TRBV4-3 to TRBJ2-1; 7 nucleotides align to TRBD2. This CDR3 contains 18 residues. Germline-derived CDR1 and CDR2 are LGHNA and YSLEER. The V segment lost 4 bases and the J segment 5 bases; nucleotides outside the gene matches: 17. In DNA form, the CDR3 reads TGCGCCAGCAGCCGATCGCGGGGACTACACAAAAAAAACAATGAGCAGTTCTTC. Its protein product is CASSRSRGLHKKNNEQFF.

In its sample, this clone was seen a few times. Possible read error: a much larger clone is one base away. This chain links TRBV2 with TRBJ2-5, with TRBD2 matching over 8 bases. This CDR3 region has 15 residues. Germline V lookup: CDR1 SNHLY, CDR2 FYNNEI. The CDR3 DNA reads TGTGCCGGCAGCGGCACTAGCGGAGCCAAAGAGACCCAGTACTTC. Translating gives CAGSGTSGAKETQYF. The entire variable domain, with the rest obtained from reference TRBV2 and TRBJ2-5, is as follows: EPEVTQTPSHQVTQMGQEVILRCVPISNHLYFYWYRQILGQKVEFLVSFYNNEISEKSEIFDDQFSVERPDGSNFTLKIRSTKLEDSAMYFCAGSGTSGAKETQYFGPGTRLLVL.

The chain carries TRBV28 and TRBJ1-3; D remains unclear. The CDR3 extends over 16 amino acids. Trimming pared 3 bases from V and 0 bases from J, leaving 12 bases between. CDR1 MDHEN and CDR2 SYDVKM come from the germline V gene. The CDR3: CASSLWATSSGNTIYF. The CDR3 DNA follows: TGTGCCAGCAGTTTGTGGGCCACCAGCTCTGGAAACACCATATATTTT.

This clone was seen only once. The chain couples TRBV7-2 to TRBJ2-3; TRBD2 might be the D (6 bases). The V end lost 1 base, the J end lost 5 bases, and 16 bases lay between the germline ends. This CDR3 has 16 residues. CDR1 is SGHTA, CDR2 FQGNSA, per germline. DNA for the CDR3: TGTGCCAGCAGCTTAGTTAGCGGTCCTAGGGGAGATACGCAGTATTTT. Translating gives CASSLVSGPRGDTQYF.

The chain has TRBV7-2 and TRBJ2-2, with D possibly matching TRBD2 (5 bases). Germline V gives CDR1 SGHTA, CDR2 FQGNSA. The CDR3 is 14 residues long. Trimming took off 1 base at V and 5 bases at J, with 8 bases between the two ends. The CDR3 is CASSLELATGELFF. The CDR3 DNA is TGTGCCAGCAGCTTAGAGCTAGCTACCGGGGAGCTGTTTTTT.

A single count supports this clone. The chain has TRBV30 and TRBJ2-2; 8 positions match TRBD1. The CDR3 has 16 residues. Germline lookup yields CDR1 GTSNPN and CDR2 SVGIG (reference sequence). V lost 0 bases and J lost 1; bases outside the gene matches: 4. CDR3 sequence (DNA): TGTGCCTGGAGTGTAACCAGGGGGCAGAACACCGGGGAGCTGTTTTTT. Encoded protein: CAWSVTRGQNTGELFF.

J is TRBJ2-7 and V is TRBV5-1; tentatively, D is TRBD2 (6 bases). CDR1 and CDR2 from the germline V gene are SGHRS and YFSETQ. The CDR3 length is 15 residues. V lost 1 base, J lost 2 bases, and 13 bases lay in between. The CDR3 is CASSLSDYQTYEQYF. CDR3 in DNA: TGCGCCAGCAGCTTGTCGGACTACCAGACCTACGAGCAGTACTTC.

The gene calls are TRBV29-1 and TRBJ2-2; TRBD2 matches at 9 bases. The CDR3 has 16 amino acids. Germline CDR1 SQVTM, CDR2 ANQGSEA. J was trimmed by 3 bases and V by 5 bases; bases with no gene match: 10. CDR3 in DNA: TGCAGCGTTCGGGATAGCGGGAGCCCGGACACCGGGGAGCTGTTTTTT. Its protein product is CSVRDSGSPDTGELFF.

This chain joins TRBV5-4 and TRBJ2-7, with D perhaps assigned TRBD1 or TRBD2 (6 bases each). Germline loops: CDR1 SGHNT, CDR2 YYREEE (reference sequence). V lost 0 bases, J lost 3 bases, and 13 bases lay in between. This CDR3 region has 15 residues. The DNA for the CDR3 is TGTGCCAGCAGCTTGGATGGGGGGCTTAGCTACGAGCAGTACTTC. This sequence encodes CASSLDGGLSYEQYF.

J is TRBJ1-2 and V is TRBV28; 12 bases match TRBD1. The CDR3 has 16 amino acids. Trimming cost V 5 bases and J 4 bases; bases outside gene matches: 8. Germline V gives CDR1 MDHEN, CDR2 SYDVKM. The CDR3 sequence is CASSNPGQGAVYGYTF. DNA for the CDR3: TGTGCCAGCAGTAATCCGGGACAGGGGGCGGTCTATGGCTACACCTTC.

This clone was counted once. The chain uses TRBV6-6 and TRBJ1-2; maybe TRBD1 (5 bases). V was pared by 1 base and J by 1 base, with 13 bases between. The CDR3 length is 16 residues. Per germline, CDR1 MNHNY and CDR2 SVGAGI (reference sequence). The DNA of the CDR3 is TGTGCCAGCAGTTACTTGCGGACACGGTTTAACTATGGCTACACCTTC. Protein product: CASSYLRTRFNYGYTF.

V usage is TRBV30 and J usage is TRBJ2-7; D gene uncertain. The CDR3 spans 14 residues. The V end lost 0 bases, the J end lost 4 bases, and 13 bases lay between the germline ends. Germline CDR1 and CDR2: GTSNPN and SVGIG (reference sequence). This CDR3 reads CAWSVPLGGYEQYF. In nucleotides, the CDR3 is TGTGCCTGGAGTGTACCCTTAGGTGGATACGAGCAGTACTTC.

In its sample, this clone was seen a few times. The rearrangement joins TRBV4-1 to TRBJ1-4, with 7 bases lining up with TRBD1. The CDR3 totals 15 residues. The germline V gene has CDR1 MGHRA and CDR2 YSYEKL. J gave up 10 bases and V 1 base, and 9 bases lay outside the gene matches. CDR3 coding DNA: TGCGCCAGCAGCCAAGTATCACAGGGGACTGCAAAACTGTTTTTT. Translation gives CASSQVSQGTAKLFF.

The chain combines TRBV5-8 with TRBJ1-2, with no clear D. The CDR3 length is 15 residues. V lost 0 bases to trimming and J lost 2 bases, with 11 bases between them. Per germline, CDR1 SGHTS and CDR2 YDEGEE. The CDR3 loop reads CASSLGPFTNYGYTF. The CDR3 region has the DNA TGTGCCAGCAGCTTGGGGCCTTTCACCAACTATGGCTACACCTTC.

The genes are TRBV18 and TRBJ2-3; no definite D call. Trimming cost V 3 bases and J 0 bases, with 7 bases left between them. The CDR3 length is 14 residues. CDR1 and CDR2 (germline): KGHSH, LQKENI. The DNA of the CDR3 is TGTGCCAGCTCACCGGTAGCTAGCACAGATACGCAGTATTTT. Amino acids: CASSPVASTDTQYF. Supplemented by reference TRBV18 and TRBJ2-3, the full variable domain reads NAGVMQNPRHLVRRRGQEARLRCSPMKGHSHVYWYRQLPEEGLKFMVYLQKENIIDESGMPKERFSAEFPKEGPSILRIQQVVRGDSAAYFCASSPVASTDTQYFGPGTRLTVL.